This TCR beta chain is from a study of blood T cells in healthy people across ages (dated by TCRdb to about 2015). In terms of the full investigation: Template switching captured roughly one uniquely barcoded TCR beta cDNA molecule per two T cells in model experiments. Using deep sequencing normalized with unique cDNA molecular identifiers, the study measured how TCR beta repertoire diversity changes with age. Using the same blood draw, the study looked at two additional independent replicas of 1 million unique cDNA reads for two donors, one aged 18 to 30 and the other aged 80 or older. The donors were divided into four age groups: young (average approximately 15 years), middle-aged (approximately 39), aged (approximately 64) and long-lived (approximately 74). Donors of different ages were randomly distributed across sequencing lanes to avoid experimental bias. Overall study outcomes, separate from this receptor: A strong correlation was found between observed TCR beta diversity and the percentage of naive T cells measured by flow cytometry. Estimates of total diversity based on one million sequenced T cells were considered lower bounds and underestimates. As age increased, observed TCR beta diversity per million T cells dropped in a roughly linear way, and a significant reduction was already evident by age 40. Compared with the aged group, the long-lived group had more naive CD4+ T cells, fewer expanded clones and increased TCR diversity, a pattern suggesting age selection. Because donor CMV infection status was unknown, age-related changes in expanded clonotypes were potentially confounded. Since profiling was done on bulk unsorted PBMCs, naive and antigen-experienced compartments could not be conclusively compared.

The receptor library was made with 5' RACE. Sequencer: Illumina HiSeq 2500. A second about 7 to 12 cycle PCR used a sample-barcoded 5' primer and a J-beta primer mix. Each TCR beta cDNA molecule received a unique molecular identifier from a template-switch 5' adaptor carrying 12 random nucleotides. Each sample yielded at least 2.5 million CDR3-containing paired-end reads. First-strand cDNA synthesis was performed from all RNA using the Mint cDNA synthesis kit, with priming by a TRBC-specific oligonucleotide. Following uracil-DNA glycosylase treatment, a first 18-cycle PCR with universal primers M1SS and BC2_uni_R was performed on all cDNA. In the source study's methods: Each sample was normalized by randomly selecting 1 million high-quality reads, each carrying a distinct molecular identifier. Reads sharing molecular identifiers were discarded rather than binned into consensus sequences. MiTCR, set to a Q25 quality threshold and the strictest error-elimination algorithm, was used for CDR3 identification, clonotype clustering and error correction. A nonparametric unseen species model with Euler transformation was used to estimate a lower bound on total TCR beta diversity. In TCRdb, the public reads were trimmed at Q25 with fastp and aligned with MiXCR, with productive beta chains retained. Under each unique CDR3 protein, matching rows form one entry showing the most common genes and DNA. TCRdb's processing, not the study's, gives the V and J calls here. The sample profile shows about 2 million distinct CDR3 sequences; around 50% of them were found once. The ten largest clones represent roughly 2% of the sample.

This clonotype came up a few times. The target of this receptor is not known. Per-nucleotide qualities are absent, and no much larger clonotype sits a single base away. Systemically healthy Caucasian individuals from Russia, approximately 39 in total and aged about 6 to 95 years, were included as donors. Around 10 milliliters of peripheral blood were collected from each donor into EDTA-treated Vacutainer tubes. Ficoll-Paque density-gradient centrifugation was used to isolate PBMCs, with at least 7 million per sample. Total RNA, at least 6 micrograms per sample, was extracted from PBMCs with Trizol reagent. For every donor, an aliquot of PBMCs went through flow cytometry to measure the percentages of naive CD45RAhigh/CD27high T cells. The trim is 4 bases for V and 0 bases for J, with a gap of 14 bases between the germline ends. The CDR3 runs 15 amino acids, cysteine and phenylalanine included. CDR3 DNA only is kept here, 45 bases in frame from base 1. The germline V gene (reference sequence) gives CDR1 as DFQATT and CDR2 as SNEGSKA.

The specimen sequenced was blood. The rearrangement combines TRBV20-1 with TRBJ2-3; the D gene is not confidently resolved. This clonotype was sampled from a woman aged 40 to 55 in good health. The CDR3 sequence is CSATSRWKSTDTQYF. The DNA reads TGCAGTGCTACCTCACGGTGGAAGAGCACAGATACGCAGTATTTT.